This TCR beta chain was captured by sequencing in a study of cytomegalovirus exposure and HLA in healthy donors. 13 Jbeta primers and 60 Vbeta primers were used for the PCR. TCRdb's copy holds only in-frame clones and misses some; the assay was immunoSEQ multiplex PCR. Found here are around 170,000 clones, 75% to 85% of them singletons; the top ten hold under 2.5%. Study-wide findings and caveats: The authors enumerated some 160 TCR beta chains as linked to cytomegalovirus.

Of note for this clone: No antigen is known for it.

Germline values: CDR1 MDHEN, CDR2 SYDVKM. The CDR3 contains 13 residues. The germline V and J ends were trimmed by 3 bases and 4 bases, with 9 bases remaining between them. This sequence joins TRBV28 and TRBJ1-2, with D tentatively TRBD1 (5 bases). The clonotype comes from a young woman in good health and CMV-seropositive. The material sequenced was PBMCs. CDR3 in DNA: TGTGCCAGCAGTTTCGGCAGGGTCTATGGCTACACCTTC. It encodes CASSFGRVYGYTF.